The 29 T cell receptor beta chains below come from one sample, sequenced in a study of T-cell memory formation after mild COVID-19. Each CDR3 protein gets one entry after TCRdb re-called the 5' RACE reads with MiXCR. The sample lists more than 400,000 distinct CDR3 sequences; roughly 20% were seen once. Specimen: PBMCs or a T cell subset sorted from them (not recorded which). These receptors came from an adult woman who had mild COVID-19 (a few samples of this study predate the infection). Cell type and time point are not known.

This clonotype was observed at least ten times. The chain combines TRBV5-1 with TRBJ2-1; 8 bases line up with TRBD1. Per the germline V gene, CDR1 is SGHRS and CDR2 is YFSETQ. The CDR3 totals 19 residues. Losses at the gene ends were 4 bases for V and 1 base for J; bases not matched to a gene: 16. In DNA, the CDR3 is TGCGCCAGCAGCGCTGGACAGGGTATCGGGTTCATGTCCTACAATGAGCAGTTCTTC. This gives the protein CASSAGQGIGFMSYNEQFF.

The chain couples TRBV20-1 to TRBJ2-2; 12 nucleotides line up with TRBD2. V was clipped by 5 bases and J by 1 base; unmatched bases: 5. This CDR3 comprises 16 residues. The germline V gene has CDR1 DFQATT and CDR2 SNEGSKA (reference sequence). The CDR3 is CSAGTSGRRNTGELFF. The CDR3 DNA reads TGCAGTGCTGGGACTAGCGGGCGCCGGAACACCGGGGAGCTGTTTTTT.

CDR3 protein: CASSQDVLGGNEQFF. In DNA, the CDR3 is TGTGCCAGCAGCCAAGATGTCTTGGGGGGTAATGAGCAGTTCTTC. The chain recombines TRBV3-1 with TRBJ2-1, with a weak D call TRBD2 (6 bases). Trimming removed 0 bases from V and 7 bases from J, with 13 bases in between. The CDR3 is 15 amino acids. Germline V gene sequence: CDR1 LGHDT, CDR2 YNNKEL (reference sequence).

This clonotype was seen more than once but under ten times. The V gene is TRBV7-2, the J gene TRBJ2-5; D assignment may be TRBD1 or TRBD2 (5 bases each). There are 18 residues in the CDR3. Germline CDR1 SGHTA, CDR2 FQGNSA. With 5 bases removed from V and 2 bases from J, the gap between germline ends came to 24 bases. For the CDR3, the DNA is TGTGCCAGCAGCCGGCGACGGGGCTGGGGGAGACCTCAAGAGACCCAGTACTTC. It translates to CASSRRRGWGRPQETQYF.

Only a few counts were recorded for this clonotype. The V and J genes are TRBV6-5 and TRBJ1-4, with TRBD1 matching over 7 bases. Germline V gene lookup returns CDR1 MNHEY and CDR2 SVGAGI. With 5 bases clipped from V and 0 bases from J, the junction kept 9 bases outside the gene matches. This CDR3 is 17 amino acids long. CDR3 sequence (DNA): TGTGCCAGCAGTCCCCTTGCTGGGACAGCAACTAATGAAAAACTGTTTTTT. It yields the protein CASSPLAGTATNEKLFF.

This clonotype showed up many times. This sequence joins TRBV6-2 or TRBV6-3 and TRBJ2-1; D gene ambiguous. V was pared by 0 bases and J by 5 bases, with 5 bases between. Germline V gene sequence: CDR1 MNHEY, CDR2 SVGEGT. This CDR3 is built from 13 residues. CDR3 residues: CASSYSSNNEQFF. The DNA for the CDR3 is TGTGCCAGCAGTTACTCGTCTAACAATGAGCAGTTCTTC.

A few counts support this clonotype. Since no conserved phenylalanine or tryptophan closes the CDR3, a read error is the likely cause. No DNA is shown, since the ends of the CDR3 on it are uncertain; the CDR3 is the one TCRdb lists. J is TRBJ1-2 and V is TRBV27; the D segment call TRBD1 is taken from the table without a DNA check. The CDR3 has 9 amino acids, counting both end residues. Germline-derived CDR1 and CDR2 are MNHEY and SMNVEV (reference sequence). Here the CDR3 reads CASSQGQLT.

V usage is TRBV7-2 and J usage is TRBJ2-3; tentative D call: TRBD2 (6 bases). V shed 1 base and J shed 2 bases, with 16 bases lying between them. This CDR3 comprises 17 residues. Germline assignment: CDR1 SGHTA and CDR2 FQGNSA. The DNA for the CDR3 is TGTGCCAGCAGCTTAGTCTTTGGGAGGCCAACCACAGATACGCAGTATTTT. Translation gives CASSLVFGRPTTDTQYF.

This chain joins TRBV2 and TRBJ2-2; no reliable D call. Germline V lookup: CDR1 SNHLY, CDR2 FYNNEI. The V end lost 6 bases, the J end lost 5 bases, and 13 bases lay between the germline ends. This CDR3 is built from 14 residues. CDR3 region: CASSATASTGELFF. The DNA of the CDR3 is TGTGCCAGCAGCGCGACCGCCTCAACCGGGGAGCTGTTTTTT.

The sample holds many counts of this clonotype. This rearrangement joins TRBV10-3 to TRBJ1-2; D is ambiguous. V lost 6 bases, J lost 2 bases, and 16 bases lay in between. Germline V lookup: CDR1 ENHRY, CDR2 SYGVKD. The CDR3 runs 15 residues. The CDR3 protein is CAISGGEGWNYGYTF. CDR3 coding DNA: TGTGCCATCAGCGGCGGGGAAGGGTGGAACTATGGCTACACCTTC.

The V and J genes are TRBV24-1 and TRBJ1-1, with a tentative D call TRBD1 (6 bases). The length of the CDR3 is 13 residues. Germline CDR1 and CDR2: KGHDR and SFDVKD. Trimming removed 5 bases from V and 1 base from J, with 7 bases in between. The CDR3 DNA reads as TGTGCCACCAGTGGGGGGGCGAACACTGAAGCTTTCTTT. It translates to CATSGGANTEAFF.

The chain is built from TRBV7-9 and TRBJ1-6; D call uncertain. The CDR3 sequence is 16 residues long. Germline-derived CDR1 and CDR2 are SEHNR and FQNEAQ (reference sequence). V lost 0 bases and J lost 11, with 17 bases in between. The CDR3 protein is CASSLAPQTVDPPLHF. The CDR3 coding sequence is TGTGCCAGCAGCTTAGCCCCGCAGACCGTGGATCCACCCCTCCACTTT.

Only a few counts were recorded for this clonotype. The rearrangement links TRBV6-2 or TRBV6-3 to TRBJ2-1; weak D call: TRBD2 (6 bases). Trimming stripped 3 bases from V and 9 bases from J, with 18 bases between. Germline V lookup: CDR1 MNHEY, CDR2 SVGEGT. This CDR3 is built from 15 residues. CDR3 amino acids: CASSYHVGLSGEQFF. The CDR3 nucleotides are TGTGCCAGCAGTTATCACGTCGGACTATCTGGTGAGCAGTTCTTC.

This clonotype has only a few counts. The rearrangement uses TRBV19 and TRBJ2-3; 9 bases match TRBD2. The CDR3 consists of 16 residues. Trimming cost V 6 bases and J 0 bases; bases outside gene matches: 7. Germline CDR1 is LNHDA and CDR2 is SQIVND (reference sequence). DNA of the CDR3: TGTGCCAGTAGCCCTAGCGGGGTAACCAGCACAGATACGCAGTATTTT. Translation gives CASSPSGVTSTDTQYF.

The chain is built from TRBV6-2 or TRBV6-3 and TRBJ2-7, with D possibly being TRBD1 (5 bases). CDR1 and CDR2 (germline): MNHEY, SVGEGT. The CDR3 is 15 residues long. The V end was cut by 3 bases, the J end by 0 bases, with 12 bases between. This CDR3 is CASSYGQGNSYEQYF. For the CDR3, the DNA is TGTGCCAGCAGTTATGGGCAGGGAAACTCCTACGAGCAGTACTTC.

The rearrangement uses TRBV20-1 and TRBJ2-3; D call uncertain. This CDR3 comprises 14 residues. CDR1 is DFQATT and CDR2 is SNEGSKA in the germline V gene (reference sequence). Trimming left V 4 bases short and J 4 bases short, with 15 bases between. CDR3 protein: CSATKPAGSDTQYF. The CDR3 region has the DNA TGCAGTGCTACTAAGCCTGCAGGCTCAGATACGCAGTATTTT.

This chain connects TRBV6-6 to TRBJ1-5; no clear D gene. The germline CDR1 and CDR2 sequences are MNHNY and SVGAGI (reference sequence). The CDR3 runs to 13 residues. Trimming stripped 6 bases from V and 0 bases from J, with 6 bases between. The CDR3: CASRSNSNQPQHF. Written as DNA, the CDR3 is TGTGCCAGCAGATCCAATAGCAATCAGCCCCAGCATTTT.

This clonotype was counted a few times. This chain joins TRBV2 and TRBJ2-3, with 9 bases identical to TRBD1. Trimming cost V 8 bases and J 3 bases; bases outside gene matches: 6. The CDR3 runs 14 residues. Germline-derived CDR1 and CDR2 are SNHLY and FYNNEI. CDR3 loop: CASLQDRGTDTQYF. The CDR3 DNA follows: TGTGCCAGCCTTCAGGACAGGGGAACAGATACGCAGTATTTT.

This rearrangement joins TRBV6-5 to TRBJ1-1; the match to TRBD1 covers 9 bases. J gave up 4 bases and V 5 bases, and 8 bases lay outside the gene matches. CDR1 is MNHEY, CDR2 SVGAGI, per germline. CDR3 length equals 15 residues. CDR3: CASSKQGQGSTEAFF. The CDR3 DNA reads TGTGCCAGCAGTAAGCAGGGACAGGGCAGCACTGAAGCTTTCTTT.

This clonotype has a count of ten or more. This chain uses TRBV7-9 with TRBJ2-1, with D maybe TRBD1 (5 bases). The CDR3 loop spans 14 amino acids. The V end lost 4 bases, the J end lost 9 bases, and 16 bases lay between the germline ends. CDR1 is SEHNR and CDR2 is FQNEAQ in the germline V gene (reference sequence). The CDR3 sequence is CASSSAEWGSEQFF. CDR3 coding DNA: TGTGCCAGCAGCTCCGCCGAGTGGGGCAGTGAGCAGTTCTTC.

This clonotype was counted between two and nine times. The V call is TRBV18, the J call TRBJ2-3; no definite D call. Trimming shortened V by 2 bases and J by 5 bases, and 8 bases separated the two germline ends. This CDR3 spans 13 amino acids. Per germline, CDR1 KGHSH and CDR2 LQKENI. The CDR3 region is CASSPGVGDTQYF. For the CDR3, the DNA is TGTGCCAGCTCACCAGGGGTCGGAGATACGCAGTATTTT.

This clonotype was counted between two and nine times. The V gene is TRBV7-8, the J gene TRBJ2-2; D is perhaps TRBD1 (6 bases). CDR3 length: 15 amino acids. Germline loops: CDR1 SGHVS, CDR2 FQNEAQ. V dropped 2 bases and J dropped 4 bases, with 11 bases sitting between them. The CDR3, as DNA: TGTGCCAGCAGCTTATACAGGGCGGGCACCGGGGAGCTGTTTTTT. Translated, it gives CASSLYRAGTGELFF. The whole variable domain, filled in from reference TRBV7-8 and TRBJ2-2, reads GAGVSQSPRYKVAKRGQDVALRCDPISGHVSLFWYQQALGQGPEFLTYFQNEAQLDKSGLPSDRFFAERPEGSVSTLKIQRTQQEDSAVYLCASSLYRAGTGELFFGEGSRLTVL.

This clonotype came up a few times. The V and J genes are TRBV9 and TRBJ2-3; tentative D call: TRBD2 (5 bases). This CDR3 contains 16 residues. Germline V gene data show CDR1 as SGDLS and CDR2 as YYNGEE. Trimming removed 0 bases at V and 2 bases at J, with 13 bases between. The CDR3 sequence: CASSVGGRLNTDTQYF. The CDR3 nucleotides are TGTGCCAGCAGCGTAGGAGGGAGACTAAACACAGATACGCAGTATTTT.

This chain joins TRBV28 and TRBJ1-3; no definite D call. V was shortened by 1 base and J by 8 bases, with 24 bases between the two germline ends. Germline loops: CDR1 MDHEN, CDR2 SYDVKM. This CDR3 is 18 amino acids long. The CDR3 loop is CASSLLTRTISKRDTIYF. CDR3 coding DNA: TGTGCCAGCAGTTTATTGACTAGGACCATTTCAAAACGGGACACCATATATTTT.

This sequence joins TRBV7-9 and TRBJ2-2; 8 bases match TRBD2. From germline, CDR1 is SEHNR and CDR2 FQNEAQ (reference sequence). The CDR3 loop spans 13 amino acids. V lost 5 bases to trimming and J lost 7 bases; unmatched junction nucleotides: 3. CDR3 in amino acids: CASSRAGDGELFF. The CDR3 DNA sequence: TGTGCCAGCAGCAGAGCGGGGGACGGGGAGCTGTTTTTT.

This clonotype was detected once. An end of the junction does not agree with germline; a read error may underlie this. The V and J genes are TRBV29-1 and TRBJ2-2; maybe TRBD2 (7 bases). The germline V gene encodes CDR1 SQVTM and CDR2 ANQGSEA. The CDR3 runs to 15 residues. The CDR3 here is CSVEGGASYAGELFF. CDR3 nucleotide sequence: TGCAGCGTCGAAGGGGGGGCTTCTTACGCCGGGGAGCTGTTTTTT.

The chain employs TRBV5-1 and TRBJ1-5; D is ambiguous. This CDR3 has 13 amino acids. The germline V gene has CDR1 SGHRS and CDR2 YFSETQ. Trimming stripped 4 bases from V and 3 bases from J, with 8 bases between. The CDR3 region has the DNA TGCGCCAGCAGCCCGACGGTCAATCAGCCCCAGCATTTT. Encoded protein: CASSPTVNQPQHF.

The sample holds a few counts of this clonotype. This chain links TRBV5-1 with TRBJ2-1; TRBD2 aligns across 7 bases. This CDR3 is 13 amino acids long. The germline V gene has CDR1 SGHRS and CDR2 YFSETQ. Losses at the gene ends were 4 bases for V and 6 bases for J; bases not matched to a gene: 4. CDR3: CASSLSGANEQFF. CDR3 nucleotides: TGCGCCAGCAGCCTAAGCGGGGCCAATGAGCAGTTCTTC. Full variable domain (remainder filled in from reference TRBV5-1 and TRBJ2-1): KAGVTQTPRYLIKTRGQQVTLSCSPISGHRSVSWYQQTPGQGLQFLFEYFSETQRNKGNFPGRFSGRQFSNSRSEMNVSTLELGDSALYLCASSLSGANEQFFGPGTRLTVL.

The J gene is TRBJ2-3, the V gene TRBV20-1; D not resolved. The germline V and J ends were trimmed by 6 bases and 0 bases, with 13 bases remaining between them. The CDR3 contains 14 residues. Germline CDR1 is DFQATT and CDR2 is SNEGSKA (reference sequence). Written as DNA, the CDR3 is TGCAGTGCGCCGAACCCGACTAGCACAGATACGCAGTATTTT. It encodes CSAPNPTSTDTQYF.